These T cell receptor beta chains were read from a single sample in a study of tumor and adjacent non-tumor tissue in lung cancer. Via MiXCR, TCRdb re-called the multiplex PCR reads, giving one row per CDR3 protein. The sample consists of roughly 74,000 distinct CDR3 sequences, more than 65% of them appearing once. Sequenced: distant non-tumor lung tissue. Receptors originate from a man between 65 and 85 years old with non-small cell lung cancer. Both conserved end residues are part of each CDR3. The D gene is left open where the match is weak. Rows may omit the clone size; those that give it use once, few, many or a size class.

>TRBJ2-5|.|.|TRBV29-1
CSAKHYPQTGQETQYF
TGCAGCGCCAAGCACTACCCCCAGACAGGTCAAGAGACTCAGTACTTC
>TRBJ2-7|.|.|TRBV4-3
CAMSHTTKGFHEQYF
TGCGCCATGAGCCACACCACCAAGGGGTTCCACGAGCAGTATTTC
>TRBJ1-2|TRBD1|.|TRBV6-1
CASIPIQGQDYTF
TGTGCCAGCATCCCAATACAGGGGCAAGACTACACCTTC
>TRBJ2-3|TRBD2|.|TRBV11-2
CVSSRGLAGGPRITDTQYF
TGTGTCAGCAGCCGGGGACTAGCGGGGGGGCCCCGAATCACAGATACGCAGTATTTT
>TRBJ1-5|.|.|TRBV12-3/TRBV12-4
CASSSWGSGNQPQHF
TGTGCCAGCAGTTCATGGGGCAGTGGCAATCAGCCCCAGCATTTT
>TRBJ2-7|TRBD1|.|TRBV29-1
CSPGTEQNF
TGCAGCCCAGGGACAGAGCAGAACTTC
>TRBJ2-5|.|.|TRBV2
CVSSDGVGFQETQYF
TGTGTCAGCAGTGATGGGGTAGGGTTCCAAGAGACCCAGTACTTC
>TRBJ2-2|.|.|TRBV6-2/TRBV6-3
CVSSTNTWELFF
TGCGTCAGCAGTACCAACACCTGGGAGCTGTTTTTT
>TRBJ2-1|TRBD2|.|TRBV5-4
CASSLAGSTSGGSYSEQFF
TGTGCCAGCAGCTTGGCGGGGAGTACTAGCGGGGGCTCCTACAGTGAGCAGTTCTTC
>TRBJ1-5|.|.|TRBV6-1
CTSSGGAGNQPQQF
TGTACCAGCAGTGGAGGGGCGGGCAATCAGCCCCAGCAGTTT
>TRBJ2-3|.|.|TRBV10-3
CVISDSADTQYF
TGTGTCATCAGTGATTCGGCAGATACGCAGTATTTT
>TRBJ1-1|.|.|TRBV5-1
CASSLGPGEDAFF
TGCGCCAGCAGCTTGGGCCCAGGAGAGGATGCTTTCTTT
>TRBJ2-2|TRBD1|many|TRBV6-2/TRBV6-3
CASSPGTGETGELFF
TGTGCCAGCAGTCCCGGGACAGGGGAGACCGGGGAGCTGTTTTTT
>TRBJ2-5|.|.|TRBV28
CASSPGEGGWETQNF
TGTGCCAGCAGTCCTGGGGAAGGGGGTTGGGAGACCCAGAACTTC
>TRBJ2-3|.|.|TRBV7-2
CASNSQGFSDTQYF
TGTGCCAGTAACTCCCAGGGTTTCTCAGATACGCAGTATTTT
>TRBJ2-5|TRBD2|.|TRBV6-4
CAGSDSLAGQQETQYF
TGTGCCGGCAGTGACTCCCTAGCGGGGCAGCAAGAGACCCAGTACTTC
>TRBJ2-3|.|.|TRBV12-3/TRBV12-4
CAIGLAQLSSRQYF
TGTGCCATCGGTTTGGCCCAACTCAGTTCGAGGCAGTATTTT
>TRBJ2-5|TRBD2|.|TRBV12-3/TRBV12-4
CASRKSGHPASGLPQEAQYF
TGTGCCAGCAGAAAAAGCGGCCACCCGGCTAGCGGGCTTCCCCAGGAGGCTCAGTACTTC
>TRBJ2-1|TRBD2|.|TRBV6-4
CASSRTGGGGSHEQFF
TGTGCCAGCAGCCGTACGGGGGGGGGCGGGTCCCATGAGCAGTTCTTC
>TRBJ2-3|TRBD1|.|TRBV11-2
CASSRGQSSIDTHYF
TGTGCCAGCAGCCGGGGACAGTCTAGCATAGATACGCACTATTTT
>TRBJ1-1|TRBD1|.|TRBV11-3
CACSFRDRTLNTQAFF
TGTGCGTGCAGCTTCCGGGACAGAACCCTGAACACTCAAGCTTTCTTT
>TRBJ1-1|.|.|TRBV4-2
CASSQPGRRNIEAFF
TGTGCCAGCAGCCAACCGGGACGCCGAAACATTGAAGCTTTCTTT
>TRBJ2-3|.|.|TRBV6-1
CASSDRVCTDTQYF
TGTGCCAGCAGTGACAGGGTCTGCACAGATACGCAGTATTTT
>TRBJ1-3|.|.|TRBV4-1
CASNQEGRNTIYF
TGTGCCAGCAACCAAGAAGGGAGAAACACCATATATTTT
>TRBJ1-1|.|many|TRBV12-3/TRBV12-4
CASSFQTNTEAFF
TGTGCCAGCAGTTTCCAGACGAACACTGAAGCTTTCTTT
>TRBJ1-2|.|.|TRBV6-5
CASSKGGDYYGYTF
TGTGCCAGCTCCAAAGGGGGGGATTACTATGGCTACACTTTC
>TRBJ1-2|.|many|TRBV28
CASSGPGNYGYTF
TGTGCCAGCAGTGGCCCAGGGAACTATGGCTACACCTTC
>TRBJ1-1|TRBD1|.|TRBV11-3
CARSPRGQMDTEAFF
TGTGCCAGGAGCCCCAGGGGACAGATGGACACTGAAGCTTTCTTT
>TRBJ1-4|TRBD1|many|TRBV6-1
CASTTGYPGEKLFF
TGTGCCAGCACGACAGGGTACCCCGGCGAAAAACTGTTTTTT
>TRBJ2-6|TRBD1|.|TRBV25-1
CASSAQGSGANVLTF
TGTGCCAGCAGTGCACAGGGGAGCGGGGCCAACGTCCTGACTTTC
>TRBJ1-5|.|.|TRBV11-2
CANNLEGREGQPQHF
TGTGCCAACAACTTAGAGGGCAGGGAGGGTCAGCCCCAGCATTTT
>TRBJ2-7|TRBD2|once|TRBV4-1
CASSRTLAGEGDLQYF
TGCGCCAGCAGCAGGACACTAGCGGGAGAGGGGGACCTGCAGTACTTC
>TRBJ1-1|.|many|TRBV6-2/TRBV6-3
CASSDTLANTEAFF
TGTGCCAGCTCGGATACGTTGGCTAACACTGAAGCTTTCTTT
>TRBJ2-1|.|.|TRBV6-2/TRBV6-3
CACSLGFNLDEQFF
TGTGCCTGCAGTCTTGGGTTCAATCTAGATGAGCAGTTCTTC
>TRBJ2-3|.|.|TRBV6-6
CASNYSLADMQYF
TGTGCCAGCAATTACTCGCTTGCAGATATGCAGTATTTT
>TRBJ1-1|.|.|TRBV11-3
CASSFSTWGSTEAIF
TGTGCCAGCAGCTTCTCTACCTGGGGGAGCACTGAAGCTATCTTT
>TRBJ2-1|TRBD1|.|TRBV11-2
CASSWTGSGYNEKFF
TGTGCCAGCAGCTGGACAGGGTCAGGTTACAATGAGAAGTTCTTC
>TRBJ1-1|.|.|TRBV12-3/TRBV12-4
CASSFYRVESEAFF
TGTGCCAGCAGTTTCTACAGGGTAGAGAGTGAAGCTTTCTTT
>TRBJ2-5|.|.|TRBV29-1
CSLADRFQGTQYF
TGCAGCTTGGCCGATAGGTTTCAAGGGACCCAGTACTTC
>TRBJ2-1|TRBD2|.|TRBV11-2
CASSLAGGRNELFF
TGTGCCAGCAGCTTAGCGGGGGGACGGAATGAGCTGTTCTTC
>TRBJ2-2|TRBD1|.|TRBV11-2
CANSLVGTGVAGELFF
TGTGCGAACAGCTTAGTGGGCACAGGGGTTGCTGGGGAACTGTTTTTT
>TRBJ2-5|.|.|TRBV11-3
CASSSISSWVEIQYF
TGTGCCAGCAGCTCAATCTCCTCGTGGGTAGAGATCCAGTACTTC
>TRBJ1-2|.|.|TRBV6-9
CASSYLGYYGYTF
TGTGCAAGCAGTTATTTGGGGTACTATGGCTACACCTTC
>TRBJ2-2|.|.|TRBV20-1
CSASLTGSDTGELLF
TGCAGTGCTAGTCTGACAGGTTCTGACACCGGGGAGTTGCTTTTT